The T cell receptor beta chain under discussion was sequenced for a study of T cell repertoires in cytomegalovirus infection. Overall study context: A matching HLA type, together with CMV infection, was signaled by public TCR beta signatures.

Germline lookup yields CDR1 MNHEY and CDR2 SVGAGI. The CDR3 spans 14 residues. V was clipped by 5 bases and J by 10 bases, with 20 bases between them. TCRdb independently ran MiXCR on the reads; one entry per CDR3 protein. Here the sample spans about 920,000 distinct CDR3 sequences, about a third being singletons. Findings and caveats of the study: Totalled public TCR beta family frequency picked out people who carried CMV plus the relevant HLA. Clonotype analysis showed dominance of the ex vivo response by HLA-C-restricted CMV-specific TCR beta clonotypes.

About this clonotype itself: The antigen remains unidentified. Given a much more abundant clone one base away, this may be a read error.

Sequences were derived from cultured CD8+ T cells from PBMCs, sampled from culture after CMV antigen stimulation. The gene calls are TRBV6-5 and TRBJ1-2; weak D call: TRBD1 (5 bases). The receptor was derived from a human donor in good health (CMV status not recorded). Some clones in this sample may be carry-over from other donors' samples. The CDR3 DNA reads TGTGCCAGCAGTACCGGGACTATCTGGGATGACTACACCTTC. Encoded protein: CASSTGTIWDDYTF.